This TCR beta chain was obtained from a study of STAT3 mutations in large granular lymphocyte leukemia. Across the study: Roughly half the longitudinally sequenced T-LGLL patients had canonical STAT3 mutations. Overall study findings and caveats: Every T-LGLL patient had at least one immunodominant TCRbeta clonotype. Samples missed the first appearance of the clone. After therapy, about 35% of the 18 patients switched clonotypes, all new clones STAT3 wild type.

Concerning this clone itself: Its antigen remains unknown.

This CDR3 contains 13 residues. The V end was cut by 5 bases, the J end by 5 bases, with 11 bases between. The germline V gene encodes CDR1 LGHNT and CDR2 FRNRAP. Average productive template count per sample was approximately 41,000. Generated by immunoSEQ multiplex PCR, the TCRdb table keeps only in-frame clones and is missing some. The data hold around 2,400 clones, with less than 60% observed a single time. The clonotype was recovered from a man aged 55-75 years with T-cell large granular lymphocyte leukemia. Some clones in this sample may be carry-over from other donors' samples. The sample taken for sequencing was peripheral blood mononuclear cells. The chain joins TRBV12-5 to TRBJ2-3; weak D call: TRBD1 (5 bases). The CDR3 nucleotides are TGTGCTAGTGGTCTAGGGGTTGGAGATACGCAGTATTTT. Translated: CASGLGVGDTQYF.